The source of this T cell receptor beta chain is a study of T cell clones after liver transplantation. In the study overall: Tolerance: complete withdrawal held at least one year, liver enzymes staying within twice normal. Study-level points and caveats: These preliminary findings come from unstandardized post-transplant sampling times.

This CDR3 spans 15 amino acids. With 5 bases clipped from V and 6 bases from J, the junction kept 7 bases outside the gene matches. Germline CDR1 is MNHEY and CDR2 is SMNVEV (reference sequence). Remarks on this clone: The antigen is undetermined.

Assay: immunoSEQ multiplex PCR; the TCRdb copy retains only in-frame clones and omits some. This table has about 80,000 clones, roughly 82% appearing once. Sequences were derived from CD4+ T cells from blood, sampled 46 months after liver transplant. The origin of this receptor is a human patient who received a liver transplant. A subset of T cells may come from the graft donor. The V call is TRBV27, the J call TRBJ1-5; TRBD1 agrees at 10 bases. CDR3: CASSRGQGVFQPQHF. The CDR3 region has the DNA TGTGCCAGCAGTAGAGGACAGGGGGTTTTTCAGCCCCAGCATTTT.